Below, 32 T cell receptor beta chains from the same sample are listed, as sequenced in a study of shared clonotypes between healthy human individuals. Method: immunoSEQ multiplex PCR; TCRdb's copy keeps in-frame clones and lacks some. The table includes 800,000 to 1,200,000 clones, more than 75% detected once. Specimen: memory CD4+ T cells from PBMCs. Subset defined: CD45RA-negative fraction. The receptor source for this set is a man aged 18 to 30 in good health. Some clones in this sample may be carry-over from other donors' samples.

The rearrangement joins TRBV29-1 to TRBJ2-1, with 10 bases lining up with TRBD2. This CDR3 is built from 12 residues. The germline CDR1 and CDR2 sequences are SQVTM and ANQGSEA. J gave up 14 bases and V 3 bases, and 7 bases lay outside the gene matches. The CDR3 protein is CSVDRSGREEFF. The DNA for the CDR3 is TGCAGCGTTGATAGGAGCGGGAGGGAGGAGTTCTTC.

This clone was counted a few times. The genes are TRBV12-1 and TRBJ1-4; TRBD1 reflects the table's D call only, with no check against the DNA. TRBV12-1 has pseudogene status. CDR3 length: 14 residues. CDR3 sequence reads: CASSHQTGPEKLFF. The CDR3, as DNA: TGTGCCAGCAGCCACCAGACAGGGCCTGAAAAACTGTTTTTT.

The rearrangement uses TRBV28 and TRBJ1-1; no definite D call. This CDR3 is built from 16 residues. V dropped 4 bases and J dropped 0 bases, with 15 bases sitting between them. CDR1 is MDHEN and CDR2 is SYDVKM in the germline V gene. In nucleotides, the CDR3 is TGTGCCAGCAGTTCCCAGGTGGTTACCTTGAACACTGAAGCTTTCTTT. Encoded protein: CASSSQVVTLNTEAFF.

The CDR3 sequence is CASSQYRVVTGELFF. The CDR3 coding sequence is TGTGCCAGCAGCCAATACAGGGTAGTCACCGGGGAGCTGTTTTTT. The chain joins TRBV14 to TRBJ2-2, with TRBD1 as a possible D gene (6 bases). Between the trimmed V and J ends, which lost 2 bases and 4 bases, there was a span of 11 bases. Germline CDR1 and CDR2: SGHDN and FVKESK. This CDR3 has 15 residues. Full variable domain (rest looked up from reference TRBV14 and TRBJ2-2): EAGVTQFPSHSVIEKGQTVTLRCDPISGHDNLYWYRRVMGKEIKFLLHFVKESKQDESGMPNNRFLAERTGGTYSTLKVQPAELEDSGVYFCASSQYRVVTGELFFGEGSRLTVL.

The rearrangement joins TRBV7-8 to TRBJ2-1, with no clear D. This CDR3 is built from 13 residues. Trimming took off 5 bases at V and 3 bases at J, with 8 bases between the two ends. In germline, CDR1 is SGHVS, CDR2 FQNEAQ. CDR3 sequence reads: CASSPTNYNEQFF. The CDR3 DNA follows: TGTGCCAGCAGCCCAACAAACTACAATGAGCAGTTCTTC.

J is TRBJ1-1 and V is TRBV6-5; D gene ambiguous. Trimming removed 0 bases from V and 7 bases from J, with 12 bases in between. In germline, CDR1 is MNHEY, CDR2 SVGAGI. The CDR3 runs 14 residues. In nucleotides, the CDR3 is TGTGCCAGCAGTTACTCGAGAGGGAATAGTGAAGCTTTCTTT. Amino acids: CASSYSRGNSEAFF.

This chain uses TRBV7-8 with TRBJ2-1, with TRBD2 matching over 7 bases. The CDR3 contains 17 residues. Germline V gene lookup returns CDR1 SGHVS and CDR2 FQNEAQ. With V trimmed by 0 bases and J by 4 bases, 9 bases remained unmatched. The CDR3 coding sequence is TGTGCCAGCAGCTTAGCGTGGGGGGGAGTTAGGTACAATGAGCAGTTCTTC. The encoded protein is CASSLAWGGVRYNEQFF.

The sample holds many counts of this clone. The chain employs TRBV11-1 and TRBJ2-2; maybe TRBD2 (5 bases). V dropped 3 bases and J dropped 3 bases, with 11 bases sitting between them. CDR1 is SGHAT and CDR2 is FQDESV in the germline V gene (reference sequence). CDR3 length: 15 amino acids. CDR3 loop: CASSFRGRDTGELFF. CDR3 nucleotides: TGTGCCAGCAGCTTTCGGGGAAGGGACACCGGGGAGCTGTTTTTT.

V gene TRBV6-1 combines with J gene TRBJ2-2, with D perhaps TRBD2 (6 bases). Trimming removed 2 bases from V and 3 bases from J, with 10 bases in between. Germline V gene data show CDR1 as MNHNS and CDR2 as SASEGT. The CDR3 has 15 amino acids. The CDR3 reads CASSERRVDTGELFF. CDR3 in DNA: TGTGCCAGCAGTGAAAGGAGGGTTGACACCGGGGAGCTGTTTTTT.

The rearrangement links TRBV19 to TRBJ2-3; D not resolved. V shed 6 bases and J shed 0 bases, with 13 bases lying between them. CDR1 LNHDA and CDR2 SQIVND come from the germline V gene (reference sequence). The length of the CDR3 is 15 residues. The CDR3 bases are TGTGCCAGTAGGTCCCTGACGGATAGCACAGATACGCAGTATTTT. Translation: CASRSLTDSTDTQYF.

CDR3: CASSLYQGSYEQYF. CDR3 bases: TGTGCCAGCAGCTTATATCAGGGTAGTTACGAGCAGTACTTC. The rearrangement links TRBV7-2 to TRBJ2-7, with a possible D match to TRBD1 (5 bases). Germline loops: CDR1 SGHTA, CDR2 FQGNSA. The CDR3 contains 14 residues. V lost 2 bases and J lost 4, with 12 bases in between.

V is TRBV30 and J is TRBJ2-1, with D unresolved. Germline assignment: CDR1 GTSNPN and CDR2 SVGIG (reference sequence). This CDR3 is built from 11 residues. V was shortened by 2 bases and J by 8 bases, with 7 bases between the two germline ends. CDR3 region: CAWSPGDEQFF. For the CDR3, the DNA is TGTGCCTGGAGTCCTGGAGATGAGCAGTTCTTC.

The CDR3 DNA sequence: TGCAGTGGTGGACAGGGTCAAGAGACCCAGTACTTC. This translates into CSGGQGQETQYF. This chain uses TRBV29-1 with TRBJ2-5; 8 nucleotides match TRBD1. Germline CDR1 reads SQVTM; CDR2 reads ANQGSEA. This CDR3 region has 12 residues.

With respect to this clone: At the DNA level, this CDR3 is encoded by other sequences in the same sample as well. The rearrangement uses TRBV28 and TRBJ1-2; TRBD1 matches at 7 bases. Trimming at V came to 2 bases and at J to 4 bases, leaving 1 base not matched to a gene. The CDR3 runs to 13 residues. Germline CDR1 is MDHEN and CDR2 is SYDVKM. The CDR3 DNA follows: TGTGCCAGCAGTTTAGGGACAGCCTATGGCTACACCTTC. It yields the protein CASSLGTAYGYTF.

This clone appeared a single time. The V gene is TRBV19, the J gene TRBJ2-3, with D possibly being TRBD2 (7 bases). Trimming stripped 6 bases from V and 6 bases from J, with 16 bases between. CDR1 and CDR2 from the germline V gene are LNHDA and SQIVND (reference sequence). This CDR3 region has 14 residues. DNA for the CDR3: TGTGCCAGTAGGAACGAGGGGGGGCTGGATACGCAGTATTTT. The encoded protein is CASRNEGGLDTQYF.

CDR3 coding DNA: TGCGCCAGCAGCCAAGATGGCAGGGCTGGGGTGAACACTGAAGCTTTCTTT. It codes for CASSQDGRAGVNTEAFF. The chain carries TRBV4-1 and TRBJ1-1, with D possibly matching TRBD1 (5 bases). With 0 bases removed from V and 0 bases from J, the gap between germline ends came to 14 bases. The CDR3 consists of 17 residues. Germline assignment: CDR1 MGHRA and CDR2 YSYEKL.

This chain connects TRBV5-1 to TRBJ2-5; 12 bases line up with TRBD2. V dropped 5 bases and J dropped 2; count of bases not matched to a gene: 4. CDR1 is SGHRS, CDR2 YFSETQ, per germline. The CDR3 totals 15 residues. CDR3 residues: CASRPGLAGQETQYF. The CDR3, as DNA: TGCGCCAGCAGGCCGGGACTAGCGGGTCAAGAGACCCAGTACTTC.

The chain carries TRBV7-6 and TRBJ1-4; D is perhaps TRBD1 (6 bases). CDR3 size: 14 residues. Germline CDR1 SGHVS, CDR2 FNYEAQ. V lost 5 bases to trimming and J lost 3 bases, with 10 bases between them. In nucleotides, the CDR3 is TGTGCCAGCAGCCCGTGGACAGCTAATGAAAAACTGTTTTTT. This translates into CASSPWTANEKLFF.

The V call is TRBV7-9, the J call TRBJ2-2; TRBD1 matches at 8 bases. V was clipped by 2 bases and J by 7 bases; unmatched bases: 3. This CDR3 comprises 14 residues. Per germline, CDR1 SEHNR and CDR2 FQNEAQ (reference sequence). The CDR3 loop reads CASSLQGASGELFF. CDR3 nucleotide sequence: TGTGCCAGCAGCTTACAGGGGGCGAGCGGGGAGCTGTTTTTT.

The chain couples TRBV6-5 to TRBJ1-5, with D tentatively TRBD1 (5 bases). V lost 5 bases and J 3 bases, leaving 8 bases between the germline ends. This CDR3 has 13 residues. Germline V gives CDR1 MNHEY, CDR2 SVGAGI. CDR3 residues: CASSGGFNQPQHF. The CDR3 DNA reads TGTGCCAGCAGTGGGGGGTTCAATCAGCCCCAGCATTTT.

The CDR3 region has the DNA TGTGCCAGCCAGATTAGCAATCAGCCCCAGCATTTT. This sequence encodes CASQISNQPQHF. The J gene is TRBJ1-5, the V gene TRBV28, with unresolved D. The CDR3 is 12 amino acids. Germline CDR1 MDHEN, CDR2 SYDVKM. V gave up 8 bases and J gave up 0 bases, with 5 bases separating them.

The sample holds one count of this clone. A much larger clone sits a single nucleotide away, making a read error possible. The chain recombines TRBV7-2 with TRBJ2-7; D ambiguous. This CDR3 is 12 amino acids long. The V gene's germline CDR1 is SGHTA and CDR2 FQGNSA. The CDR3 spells CAGSRGTGEQYF. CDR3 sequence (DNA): TGTGCCGGCAGCCGAGGAACCGGCGAGCAGTACTTC.

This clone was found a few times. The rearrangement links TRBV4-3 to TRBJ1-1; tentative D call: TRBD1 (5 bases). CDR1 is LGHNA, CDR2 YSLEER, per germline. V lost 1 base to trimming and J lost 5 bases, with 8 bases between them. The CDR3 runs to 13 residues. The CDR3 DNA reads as TGCGCCAGCAGCCAAGTTGAGGGGACTGAAGCTTTCTTT. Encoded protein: CASSQVEGTEAFF.

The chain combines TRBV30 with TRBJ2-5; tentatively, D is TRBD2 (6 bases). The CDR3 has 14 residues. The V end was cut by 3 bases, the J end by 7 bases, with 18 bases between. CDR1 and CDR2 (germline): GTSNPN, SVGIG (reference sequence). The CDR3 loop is CAWSPTREVGTQYF. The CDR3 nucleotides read TGTGCCTGGAGCCCGACTAGAGAGGTGGGGACCCAGTACTTC.

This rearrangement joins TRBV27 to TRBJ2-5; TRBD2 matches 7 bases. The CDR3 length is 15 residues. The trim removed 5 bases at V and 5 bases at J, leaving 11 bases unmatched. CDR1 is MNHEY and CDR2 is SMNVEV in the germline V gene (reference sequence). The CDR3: CASSHRASLAETQYF. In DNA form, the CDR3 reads TGTGCCAGCAGTCATCGGGCTTCACTAGCGGAGACCCAGTACTTC.

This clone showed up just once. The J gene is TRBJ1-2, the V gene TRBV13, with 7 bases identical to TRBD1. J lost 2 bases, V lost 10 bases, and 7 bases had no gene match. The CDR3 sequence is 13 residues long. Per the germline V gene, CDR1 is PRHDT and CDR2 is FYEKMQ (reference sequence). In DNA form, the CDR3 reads TGTGCCACCCGACAGGGTTGGAACTATGGCTACACCTTC. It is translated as CATRQGWNYGYTF.

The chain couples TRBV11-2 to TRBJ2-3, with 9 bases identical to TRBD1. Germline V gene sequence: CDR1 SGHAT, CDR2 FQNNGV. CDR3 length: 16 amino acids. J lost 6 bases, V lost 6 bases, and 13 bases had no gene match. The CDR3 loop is CASRRQGGISLDTQYF. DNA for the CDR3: TGTGCCAGCAGGCGACAGGGGGGAATCAGTTTGGATACGCAGTATTTT. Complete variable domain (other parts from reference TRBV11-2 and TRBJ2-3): EAGVAQSPRYKIIEKRQSVAFWCNPISGHATLYWYQQILGQGPKLLIQFQNNGVVDDSQLPKDRFSAERLKGVDSTLKIQPAKLEDSAVYLCASRRQGGISLDTQYFGPGTRLTVL.

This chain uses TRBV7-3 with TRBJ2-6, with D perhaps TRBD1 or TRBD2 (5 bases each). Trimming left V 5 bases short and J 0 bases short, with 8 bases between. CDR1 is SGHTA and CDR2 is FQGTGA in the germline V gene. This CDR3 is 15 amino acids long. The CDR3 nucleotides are TGTGCCAGCAGCCAAGGGACCTCTGGGGCCAACGTCCTGACTTTC. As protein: CASSQGTSGANVLTF.

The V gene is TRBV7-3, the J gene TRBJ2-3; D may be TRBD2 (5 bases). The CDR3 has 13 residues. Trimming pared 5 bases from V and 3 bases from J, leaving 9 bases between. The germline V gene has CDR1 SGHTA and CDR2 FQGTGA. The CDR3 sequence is CASSRGITDTQYF. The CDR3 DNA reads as TGTGCCAGCAGCAGAGGGATTACAGATACGCAGTATTTT.

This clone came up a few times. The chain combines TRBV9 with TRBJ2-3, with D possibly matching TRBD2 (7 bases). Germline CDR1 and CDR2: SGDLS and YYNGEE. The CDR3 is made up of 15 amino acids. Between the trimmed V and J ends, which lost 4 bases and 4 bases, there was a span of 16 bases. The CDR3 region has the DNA TGTGCCAGCAGCCCAGGACAGCGGGGTGCAGATACGCAGTATTTT. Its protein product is CASSPGQRGADTQYF.

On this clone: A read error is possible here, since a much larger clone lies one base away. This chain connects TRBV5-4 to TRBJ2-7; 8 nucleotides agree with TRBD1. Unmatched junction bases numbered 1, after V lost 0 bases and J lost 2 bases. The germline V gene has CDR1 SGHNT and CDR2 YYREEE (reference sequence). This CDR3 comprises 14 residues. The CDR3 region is CASSLDRGAYEQYF. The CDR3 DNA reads TGTGCCAGCAGCTTGGACAGGGGGGCCTACGAGCAGTACTTC.

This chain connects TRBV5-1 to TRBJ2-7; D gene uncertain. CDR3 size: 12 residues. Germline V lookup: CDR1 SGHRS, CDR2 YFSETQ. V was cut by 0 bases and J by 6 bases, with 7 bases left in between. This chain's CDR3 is CASSLEGSEQYF. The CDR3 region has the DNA TGCGCCAGCAGCTTGGAAGGGTCCGAGCAGTACTTC. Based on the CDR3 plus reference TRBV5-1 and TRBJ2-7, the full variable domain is KAGVTQTPRYLIKTRGQQVTLSCSPISGHRSVSWYQQTPGQGLQFLFEYFSETQRNKGNFPGRFSGRQFSNSRSEMNVSTLELGDSALYLCASSLEGSEQYFGPGTRLTVT.